This T cell receptor beta chain was captured by sequencing in a study of cytomegalovirus exposure and HLA in healthy donors (dated 2017 in TCRdb). Notes on the research overall: An earlier analysis of about 530 of the donors reported approximately 260 Gb of sequence data and 117 million unique TCR beta sequences obtained from about 180 million T cells. Among the roughly 400 genotyped donors, approximately 77% belonged to the genetic ancestry cluster associated with self-reported Caucasian donors. Besides the first cohort of approximately 670 subjects, a separate validation cohort made up of 90 to 150 different subjects was used. HLA typing covered class I and class II loci at four-digit resolution. An earlier analysis of 587 of the donors used high-throughput TCR beta sequencing to judge whether each TCR beta V gene segment behaved as functional or pseudogenic. Roughly 5 DR-DQ haplotypes were treated as single units for association and clustering because of strong linkage in the cohort. In a later genetic analysis, genome-wide SNP genotypes for about three fifths of the roughly 670 donors were used, and that subset was treated as a discovery cohort. The aim of the study was to test whether cataloging public T cell receptors could identify signatures of past pathogen exposure. To predict cytomegalovirus infection status, the study brought together high-throughput TCR immunosequencing, statistical association of individual TCRs with disease status, and machine learning. Approximately 300 gigabases of sequencing data and 70 million to 100 million unique TCR sequences made up an early release that covered over 550 HLA-typed donors. Donor age, sex, ethnicity and CMV serostatus were compiled alongside the repertoire data. A later analysis re-examined previously published TCR beta repertoires from around 670 donors and added high-resolution HLA genotyping to investigate patterns of TCR occurrence. All discovery cohort repertoires had been generated on a single sequencing platform. On average, over 200,000 unique TCR beta nucleotide sequences were sequenced per donor among 398 genotyped donors of the cohort, with roughly 20% of those sequences being non-productive. Rather than drawing on any new phenotypic data, the later analysis identified candidate immune exposures from TCR beta sequences and the way those sequences occurred across donors. The number of donors typed differed by locus, with about 629-640 for A, B, C, DRB1 and DQB1, around 500 for DQA1, 600 to 610 for DPA1, and under 490 for DPB1. The study used immunosequencing to profile the T cell repertoires of under 700 subjects and linked those repertoires to cytomegalovirus serostatus.

The cohort consisted of approximately 670 healthy bone marrow donors. All cohort members were sampled while nominally healthy, although unrecorded immune exposures were likely present. The donor tested CMV seropositive and was one of the 289 seropositive cohort members. Each donor provided a peripheral blood sample, and peripheral blood mononuclear cells were used for TCR beta sequencing. Genomic DNA was extracted from the blood cell samples with the Qiagen DNeasy Blood Extraction Kit. The CDR3 covers 15 residues, taking in both the cysteine and the phenylalanine. Only the CDR3 DNA stays, 45 bases, in frame from base 1. A distance of 11 bases separates the germline ends of V and J, which lose 3 bases and 0 bases respectively. In the germline V gene, CDR1 corresponds to LGHNA and CDR2 to YNFKEQ. Library preparation employed the immunoSEQ multiplex PCR assay. A mixture of 60 forward primers for TCR Vbeta segments and 13 reverse primers for TCR Jbeta segments was used in the multiplex PCR. The CDR3 region of rearranged TCR beta genes was amplified from genomic DNA by a multiplex PCR assay. The amplified TCR beta libraries were sequenced on the Illumina HiSeq System as 87-base-pair reads. From the authors' description of their analysis: A later analysis tallied about 77 million unique TCR beta chains across the roughly 610 repertoires, and about 12 million of those chains were shared by two or more donors. Raw reads were error-corrected and collapsed into unique sequences with a nearest-neighbor algorithm that merged closely related sequences to remove PCR and sequencing errors. Alignment of CDR3 sequences to IMGT reference sequences was used to assign V, D and J gene segments. For a sequence to be retained, a match of at least six nucleotides was required to both a V gene segment and a J gene segment. A rearrangement counted as productive if the CDR3 had no stop codons and remained in frame with V and J, and every other rearrangement counted as non-productive. CDR3 was defined according to IMGT convention as the region running from the second conserved V-encoded cysteine to the conserved J-encoded phenylalanine. In an earlier analysis of around 570 of the donors, sequences lacking an unambiguous match to a single V gene segment were excluded. In an earlier analysis of 587 of the donors, V segments were called functional above 56.7% productive rearrangements and were called segregating when the between-donor standard deviation exceeded 5%. To diagnose cytomegalovirus status from the catalog of TCR beta chain sequences, a statistical classification framework was built. In a later analysis, TCR nucleotide sequences were compared against IMGT/GENE-DB human TR gene sequences so that V and J genes could be assigned. In a later analysis, CDR3 sequences and most-parsimonious VDJ recombination scenarios were assigned using the TCRdist pipeline. In a later analysis, each TCR beta chain was defined by its CDR3 amino acid sequence together with its V-gene family, and reads without a unique V-gene family were excluded. As a way to deal with suspected cross-contamination and a sequencing artifact, a later analysis dropped over 550 nucleotide sequences that were highly shared and had low generation probability. A later analysis calculated a clonal expansion index for each public chain from normalized within-repertoire ranks of inferred template counts. In a later analysis, generation probabilities were computed using a VDJ recombination model fitted to out-of-frame rearrangements, and the results were checked against IGoR. Hypergeometric tests were used in a later analysis to score TCR-TCR, TCR-HLA and TCR-CMV co-occurrence, with a repertoire-size bias correction applied to the TCR pairs. A later analysis estimated false discovery rates by permuting HLA or CMV assignments 20 times. In a later analysis, co-occurring TCRs were grouped using DBSCAN, and TCRdist sequence similarity was added for clustering within HLA-allele-positive subsets. Co-occurrence clustering excluded repertoires with fewer than 30,000 or more than 120,000 public chains, plus five with anomalous nucleotide sharing. TCRdb limited this immuneACCESS table to in-frame rearrangements with V and J called. A share of clones is missing; checked studies link under half to unresolved V genes, and the rest is unexplained. That table supplies the V and J calls and clone size; D and trimming were determined from the DNA. The sample table holds roughly 190,000 clones, of which 81% were seen once. The top ten clonotypes cover 3.4% of the sample.

Concerning this clone itself: The antigen this receptor binds is unknown. No base-level quality is on record; no much larger clone is a single base apart.

Paper-wide results and their limitations: An association between a missense DCLRE1C variant and V-gene and J-gene trimming of TCR beta chains was found in a later genetic analysis and replicated in an independent cohort. A later analysis found that HLA-associated TCR beta chains were more clonally expanded and had lower generation probabilities than equally common non-associated chains. The only immune exposure information available for the cohort was CMV serostatus. A total of about 180 TCR beta chains were listed by the study as associated with cytomegalovirus. A further reported finding was that TCR beta sequences accurately predicted the HLA-A and HLA-B alleles for most subjects in the first cohort. Because counts were too low, around 18 rarely observed V segments, including chromosome 9 orphons, were left out of the earlier analysis of some 600 of the donors. In a later genetic analysis, fewer N-insertions in productive TCRs were reported among donors in an Asian-associated ancestry cluster than the roughly 640-donor mean. In this cohort, only TCR beta chains were sequenced, and detectable features were limited by the absence of alpha or paired-chain data. According to a later analysis, parvovirus B19, influenza, CMV and Epstein-Barr virus appeared linked to several top co-occurrence clusters. Most TCR sequences were observed very rarely across donors, whereas some public TCRs were present in many individuals. The authors suggested that the approach could potentially be extended to other disease states and immunological phenotypes. In vitro tests confirmed that a few of the cytomegalovirus-associated TCR beta chains recognize cytomegalovirus antigens. When HLA alleles, especially DR and DQ, strongly co-occurred, attributing TCR associations to individual alleles was difficult. Correlated functional status among segregating V segments might reflect linkage disequilibrium, but an unknown experimental factor could not be ruled out. Some IMGT-functional V segments, including TRBV6-2 and TRBV6-3, could not be told apart with the 87-base-pair reads, so those segments were excluded. In an earlier analysis of more than 450 of the donors, most TCR beta V segments were observed in productive rearrangements about 87% or about 30% of the time, broadly matching IMGT annotations. A cluster of highly shared sequence variants was judged likely to represent a technical artifact of the sequencing pipeline. In a later analysis, TCR association rates were found to vary across HLA loci, with the most associated TCRs seen for DRB1 alleles and the fewest for HLA-C alleles. Because some donors lacked HLA typing at each locus, the association tests relied only on the typed subset. At a false discovery rate of 0.05, a later analysis linked under 20,000 TCR beta sequences to specific HLA alleles. The presence/absence analyses assumed that sequencing depth was roughly uniform across donors, and that assumption may not be true. In a later analysis, most CMV-associated TCR beta chains were found to appear HLA-restricted, with HLA associations seemingly driven largely by CMV exposure. The classifier was reported to diagnose cytomegalovirus status with high specificity and sensitivity in both the original cohort and the validation cohort.

The sequence joins TRBV4-2 to TRBJ1-2; the D gene cannot be named for sure. Sequencing was carried out using PBMCs. The TCR was taken from a man between 40 and 49 years old in good health and CMV-seropositive. The CDR3 sequence is CASSQPIDPNYGYTF. The nucleotides read TGTGCCAGCAGCCAGCCCATAGATCCTAACTATGGCTACACCTTC.